This T cell receptor (beta chain) was profiled in a study of blood T cell repertoires in COVID-19. In the study overall: Acute-phase and convalescent COVID-19 samples originated in the United States, Italy and Spain. The cDNA or gDNA used as material had been derived from T cells, B-cell-depleted T cells, or PBMCs.

Germline V gene sequence: CDR1 PRHDT, CDR2 FYEKMQ (reference sequence). This CDR3 region has 16 residues. V trimming: 3 bases; J trimming: 6 bases; junction bases outside the gene matches: 4. Per the original data handling: Nucleated cell number was recorded as an estimate derived from reference gene primer amplification. Sequencing used immunoSEQ multiplex PCR; TCRdb keeps in-frame clones, though not all of them. From that table come the V and J calls and clone size; the DNA was used to work out D and trimming. The sample carries 350,000 to 450,000 clones, approximately 91% recorded once. The TCR was taken from a woman in her thirties or forties with COVID-19, enrolled during active disease. The chain couples TRBV13 to TRBJ2-1; 14 bases align to TRBD2. The specimen sequenced was peripheral blood. The CDR3 DNA is TGTGCCAGCAGCTTCGGGACTAGCGGGAGCACCAATGAGCAGTTCTTC. Translating gives CASSFGTSGSTNEQFF. The variable domain in full, completed from reference TRBV13 and TRBJ2-1, reads AAGVIQSPRHLIKEKRETATLKCYPIPRHDTVYWYQQGPGQDPQFLISFYEKMQSDKGSIPDRFSAQQFSDYHSELNMSSLELGDSALYFCASSFGTSGSTNEQFFGPGTRLTVL.